The 13 T cell receptor beta chains listed next were all sequenced from one sample in a study of T cell repertoires in cytomegalovirus infection. TCRdb reprocessed the reads with MiXCR, giving one entry per CDR3 protein. The sample yields around 490,000 distinct CDR3 sequences, about a quarter seen once. Material: PBMCs. The receptors stem from a human donor in good health (CMV status not recorded). Some clones in this sample may be carry-over from other donors' samples.

This chain connects TRBV6-5 to TRBJ1-1; unclear D gene. Germline values: CDR1 MNHEY, CDR2 SVGAGI. The V end lost 2 bases, the J end lost 4 bases, and 14 bases lay between the germline ends. This CDR3 is built from 15 residues. The CDR3 loop reads CASSYEFGPGTEAFF. The CDR3 DNA sequence: TGTGCCAGCAGTTACGAATTTGGGCCGGGCACTGAAGCTTTCTTT.

Only one count was recorded for this clonotype. CDR3 amino acids: CASSYGRNSNQPQHF. For the CDR3, the DNA is TGTGCCAGCAGCTACGGACGGAATAGCAATCAGCCCCAGCATTTT. This chain links TRBV6-1 with TRBJ1-5; no reliable D call. The CDR3 spans 15 residues. Trimming stripped 6 bases from V and 0 bases from J, with 12 bases between. Germline V CDR1 and CDR2: MNHNS, SASEGT.

The rearrangement joins TRBV5-5 to TRBJ2-7; 8 nucleotides line up with TRBD1. The CDR3 contains 15 residues. Unmatched junction bases numbered 9, after V lost 5 bases and J lost 2 bases. Germline V gene sequence: CDR1 SGHKS, CDR2 YYEKEE (reference sequence). The CDR3 spells CASRGGTGYPYEQYF. Here the CDR3 DNA reads TGTGCCAGCAGGGGTGGGACAGGTTACCCCTACGAGCAGTACTTC.

A few counts support this clonotype. The CDR3 here is CASSGSATNEKLFF. The DNA of the CDR3 is TGTGCCAGCAGTGGGTCGGCAACTAATGAAAAACTGTTTTTT. The chain links TRBV6-1 to TRBJ1-4; D remains unclear. CDR1 MNHNS and CDR2 SASEGT come from the germline V gene. The CDR3 runs to 14 residues. With 4 bases removed from V and 0 bases from J, the gap between germline ends came to 6 bases.

A few counts support this clonotype. The rearrangement joins TRBV2 to TRBJ2-3; D ambiguous. CDR3 length equals 13 residues. V lost 6 bases and J 1 base, leaving 8 bases between the germline ends. Germline CDR1 SNHLY, CDR2 FYNNEI. The CDR3 protein is CASRRLGTDTQYF. The CDR3 region has the DNA TGTGCCAGCAGACGCCTTGGCACAGATACGCAGTATTTT.

The chain is built from TRBV2 and TRBJ2-7; TRBD1 matches 7 bases. This CDR3 contains 13 residues. Germline CDR1 and CDR2: SNHLY and FYNNEI. After removal of 7 bases from V and 1 base from J, the junction contained 4 bases not matched to a gene. The chain's CDR3 is CASTWDRSYEQYV. The CDR3 coding sequence is TGTGCCAGCACATGGGACAGATCCTACGAGCAGTACGTC.

This clonotype showed up just a few times. V and J are TRBV6-5 and TRBJ2-3; 9 bases align to TRBD2. The germline gives CDR1 MNHEY, CDR2 SVGAGI. The V gene end was trimmed by 2 bases and the J gene end by 1 base; junction bases not matched to a gene: 4. The CDR3 totals 16 residues. CDR3 amino acids: CASSYGAGGRTDTQYF. The CDR3 bases are TGTGCCAGCAGTTACGGCGCGGGAGGGCGCACAGATACGCAGTATTTT.

The chain combines TRBV4-3 with TRBJ1-5; TRBD1 agrees at 8 bases. With V trimmed by 0 bases and J by 7 bases, 8 bases remained unmatched. This CDR3 is built from 16 residues. The germline gives CDR1 LGHNA, CDR2 YSLEER. The CDR3 protein is CASSQEPRGRGQPQHF. DNA of the CDR3: TGCGCCAGCAGCCAAGAACCCAGGGGGCGAGGGCAGCCCCAGCATTTT.

The genes are TRBV27 and TRBJ1-4; D possibly corresponds to TRBD1 (5 bases). The germline V and J ends were trimmed by 7 bases and 6 bases, with 18 bases remaining between them. CDR1 and CDR2 (germline): MNHEY, SMNVEV (reference sequence). CDR3 length: 15 amino acids. The DNA for the CDR3 is TGTGCCAGCACCCACTGGGGCAAGATCGATGAAAAACTGTTTTTT. This codes for CASTHWGKIDEKLFF.

The chain couples TRBV4-3 to TRBJ1-2, with a possible D match to TRBD1 (5 bases). V dropped 0 bases and J dropped 4 bases, with 9 bases sitting between them. Germline CDR1 is LGHNA and CDR2 is YSLEER. The CDR3 length is 14 residues. The CDR3 DNA reads as TGCGCCAGCAGCCAAGATCTCGGGGGCTATGGCTACACCTTC. Translated, it gives CASSQDLGGYGYTF.

In its sample, this clonotype was seen a few times. The chain uses TRBV11-2 and TRBJ2-3; the D call may be TRBD1 or TRBD2 (6 bases each). The CDR3 totals 15 residues. Looked up from germline, CDR1 is SGHAT and CDR2 is FQNNGV. Trimming cost V 5 bases and J 6 bases, with 18 bases left between them. CDR3 amino acids: CASSPPRRRGDTQYF. CDR3 in DNA: TGTGCCAGCAGCCCCCCGAGGAGGAGGGGGGATACGCAGTATTTT.

This sequence joins TRBV7-2 and TRBJ2-5, with TRBD2 matching over 8 bases. The V gene's germline CDR1 is SGHTA and CDR2 FQGNSA. This CDR3 contains 15 residues. The V and J ends lost 4 bases and 2 bases, in that order; junction bases with no gene match: 6. DNA for the CDR3: TGTGCCAGCAGCTCCCAGTCGGGAGGGCAAGAGACCCAGTACTTC. It is translated as CASSSQSGGQETQYF.

This clonotype was detected only a few times. V and J are TRBV6-2 or TRBV6-3 and TRBJ2-5; TRBD1 agrees at 11 bases. With V trimmed by 7 bases and J by 4 bases, 8 bases remained unmatched. The V gene's germline CDR1 is MNHEY and CDR2 SVGEGT. The CDR3 extends over 15 amino acids. As DNA, the CDR3 is TGTGCCAGCACCACAAGGACAGGGGGCGTAGAGACCCAGTACTTC. This sequence encodes CASTTRTGGVETQYF.